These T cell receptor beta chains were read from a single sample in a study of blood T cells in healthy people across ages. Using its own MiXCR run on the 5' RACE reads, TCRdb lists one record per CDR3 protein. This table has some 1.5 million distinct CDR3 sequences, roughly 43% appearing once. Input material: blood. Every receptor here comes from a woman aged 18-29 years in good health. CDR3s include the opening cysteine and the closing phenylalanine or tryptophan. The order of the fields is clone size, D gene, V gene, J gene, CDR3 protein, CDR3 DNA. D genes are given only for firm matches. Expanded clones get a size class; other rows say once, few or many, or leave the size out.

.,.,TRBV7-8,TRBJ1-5,CASSIRFGGNQPQHF,TGTGCCAGCAGCATAAGGTTCGGGGGCAATCAGCCCCAGCATTTT
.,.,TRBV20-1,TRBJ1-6,CSARRGGRIPSRFSPLHF,TGCAGTGCTAGGAGGGGTGGGAGGATTCCGTCCCGGTTTTCACCCCTCCACTTT
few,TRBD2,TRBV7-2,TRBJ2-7,CASSLFPRGAYEQYF,TGTGCCAGCAGCTTATTCCCCCGGGGGGCCTACGAGCAGTACTTC
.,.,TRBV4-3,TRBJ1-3,CASSQGTGTFAGNTIYF,TGCGCCAGCAGCCAAGGAACCGGGACTTTCGCTGGAAACACCATATATTTT
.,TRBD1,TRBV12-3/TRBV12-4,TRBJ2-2,CASSPRQGGAGELFF,TGTGCCAGCAGTCCTCGACAGGGCGGCGCCGGGGAGCTGTTTTTT
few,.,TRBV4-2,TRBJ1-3,CASSQDSGGGNTIYF,TGTGCCAGCAGCCAAGATTCGGGGGGTGGAAACACCATATATTTT
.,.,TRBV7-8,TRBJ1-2,CASSFLVGKVGRRYGYTF,TGTGCCAGCAGCTTTTTGGTAGGGAAGGTCGGCCGGCGCTATGGCTACACCTTC
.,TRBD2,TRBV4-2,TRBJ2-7,CARSQGVLAGDEQYF,TGTGCCAGAAGCCAAGGTGTCCTAGCGGGAGACGAGCAGTACTTC
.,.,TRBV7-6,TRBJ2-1,CASSVNTGTYNEQFF,TGTGCCAGTTCCGTCAACACTGGGACCTACAATGAGCAGTTCTTC
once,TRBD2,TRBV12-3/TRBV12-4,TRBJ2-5,CARSLADQETQYF,TGTGCCCGCAGTCTAGCGGATCAAGAGACCCAGTACTTC
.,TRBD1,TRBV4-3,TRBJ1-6,CASSQGQGASPLHF,TGCGCCAGCAGCCAAGGACAGGGTGCTTCACCCCTCCACTTT
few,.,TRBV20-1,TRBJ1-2,CSASVQANYGYTF,TGCAGTGCTAGCGTCCAAGCTAACTATGGCTACACCTTC
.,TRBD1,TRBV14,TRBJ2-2,CASSQRDRELFF,TGTGCCAGCAGCCAAAGAGACAGGGAACTGTTTTTT
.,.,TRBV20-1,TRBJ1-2,CSARVKRGKGGYTF,TGCAGTGCTAGAGTGAAGAGGGGGAAAGGTGGCTACACCTTC
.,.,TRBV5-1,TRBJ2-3,CASSLRSSVSTDTQYF,TGCGCCAGCAGCTTGAGGTCATCAGTTAGCACAGATACGCAGTATTTT
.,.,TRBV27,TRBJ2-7,CASSLFTGPPYEQYF,TGTGCCAGCAGTTTATTCACAGGGCCCCCCTACGAGCAGTACTTC
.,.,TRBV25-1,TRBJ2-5,CASSPSLGRETQYF,TGTGCCAGCAGTCCGAGCCTGGGGAGAGAGACCCAGTACTTC
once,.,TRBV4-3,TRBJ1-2,CASSLRGVGGYGYTF,TGCGCCAGCAGCCTACGGGGGGTAGGAGGCTATGGCTACACCTTC
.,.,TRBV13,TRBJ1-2,CASSVGSGIGYTF,TGTGCCAGCAGCGTAGGCTCCGGGATCGGCTACACCTTC
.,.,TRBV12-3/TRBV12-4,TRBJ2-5,CASSVLGETQYF,TGTGCCAGCAGCGTCCTTGGGGAGACCCAGTACTTC
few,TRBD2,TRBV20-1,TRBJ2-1,CSARESRDYSYNEQFF,TGCAGTGCTAGAGAATCGCGGGACTACTCCTACAATGAGCAGTTCTTC
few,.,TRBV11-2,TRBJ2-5,CASSSLTGVAETQYF,TGTGCCAGCAGCTCCTTAACGGGGGTGGCAGAGACCCAGTACTTC
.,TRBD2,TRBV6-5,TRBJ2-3,CASSPTWRGSRDTQYF,TGTGCCAGCAGCCCGACCTGGCGGGGGTCGAGAGATACGCAGTATTTT
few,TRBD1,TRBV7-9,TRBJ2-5,CASSSDREQETQYF,TGTGCCAGCAGCTCTGACAGGGAACAAGAGACCCAGTACTTC